The T cell receptor beta chain described here comes from a study of T-cell memory formation after mild COVID-19 (dated by TCRdb to about 2021). At the level of the whole study: Most TCR sequence clusters were specific to one of the two donors. T-cell clones expanding and contracting after mild COVID-19 in two donors were tracked by longitudinal TCRalpha and TCRbeta repertoire sequencing. The cohort comprised two young, previously healthy adult volunteers, one female and one male. General findings and caveats noted by the study authors: Contracting CD4+ clones appeared mostly in the CM and EM memory subsets, whereas CD8+ clones were enriched in EMRA. Some responding clones were detected in pre-infection memory, suggesting pre-existing cross-reactive memory T cells joined the SARS-CoV-2 response. The study included only two mild cases, and larger cohorts that include severe cases with pre-infection samples were judged to be necessary. From day 15 to 85, contracting clones showed balanced CD4/CD8 phenotypes, whereas a second wave of clones that expanded from day 15 to 37 leaned towards CD4+. SARS-CoV-2 specificity of the second-wave clones peaking on day 37 was not confirmed.

CDR1 and CDR2 are drawn from the germline V gene: SGHVS, FNYEAQ. The junction shows trimming of 1 base on V and 5 bases on J, plus 8 bases between the germline ends. From the cysteine through the phenylalanine, the CDR3 covers 13 amino acids. CDR3 DNA is the only sequence kept; it has 39 bases, read in frame from the first base. Ficoll-Paque density gradient centrifugation was used to isolate PBMCs. Sequencing instrument: Illumina NovaSeq 6000. TCRalpha and TCRbeta cDNA libraries were constructed by 5'RACE with constant-segment primers, with sample barcodes and unique molecular identifiers being introduced. Trizol reagent was used to extract RNA from every sample. Amplification of the libraries took two PCR steps, and the second step added a second sample barcode plus Illumina TruSeq adapters. Sequencing of the libraries was done on an Illumina NovaSeq, producing 2 x 150 bp paired-end reads. As for the original processing: The reads were demultiplexed and collapsed into UMI-guided consensus sequences using migec v1.2.7. Using mixcr v2.1.11, UMI consensuses were aligned to TRA and TRB V and J templates and then assembled into clonotypes. Clonotypes were classified as expanded or contracted when called significant by both edgeR and NoisET, with noise models trained on biological replicates. For edgeR calls, the thresholds were a false discovery rate-adjusted p below 0.01 and a log2 fold-change of 1. PCA with hierarchical clustering of max-normalized trajectories of the 1000 most abundant clonotypes was used as exploratory dynamics analysis. Separately sequenced CD4+ and CD8+ repertoires were used to assign the CD4 or CD8 phenotype of responding clones. TCRdb reran the public reads through fastp at Q25 and MiXCR, keeping productive beta chains. Each entry is one CDR3 protein sequence, shown with its most common DNA and genes. TCRdb, not the authors, supplied the V and J calls. The sample table contains 250,000 to 300,000 distinct CDR3 sequences; only one count was recorded for around 15% of them. Jointly, the top ten make up 22% of the sample.

As for this clonotype: What antigen it recognizes has not been identified. Nothing much larger sits one base from this clone, and base qualities are not available.

The receptor was derived from a man between 18 and 29 years old who had mild COVID-19 (a few samples of this study predate the infection). The sample titles of this study are shuffled in the database, so cell type and time point are left out; the donor was told from shared clones. Sequencing input: PBMCs or a T cell subset sorted from them (not recorded which). This receptor chain uses TRBV7-6 and TRBJ1-1; there is no confident call for the D gene. The CDR3 in this case is CASSLGRQTEAFF. The nucleotide sequence is TGTGCCAGCAGCTTAGGGCGTCAGACTGAAGCTTTCTTT.